The 7 T cell receptor beta chains in this list originate from one sample, sequenced in a study of blood T cells in healthy people across ages. Primed by a sample-barcoded 5' primer and a J-beta primer mix, a second PCR proceeded for about 6 to 12 cycles. MiXCR, run by TCRdb on the 5' RACE reads, gives a single entry per CDR3 protein. The sample shows roughly 1.9 million distinct CDR3 sequences, more than 35% of them seen only once. Sequenced material: blood. Source of these receptors: a human donor in good health.

This clonotype was observed a few times. The genes are TRBV4-2 and TRBJ2-2, with 8 bases that match TRBD2. This CDR3 comprises 16 residues. J lost 6 bases, V lost 1 base, and 7 bases had no gene match. CDR1 LGHNA and CDR2 YNFKEQ come from the germline V gene. The CDR3 bases are TGTGCCAGCAGCCAAGCGGGACTAGTGGAGTCCGGGGAGCTGTTTTTT. Its translation is CASSQAGLVESGELFF.

This clonotype was observed many times. CDR3 DNA: TGTGCCAGCAGCTTGGGGGGGAGCGGGGGAACCTACGAGCAGTACTTC. Its translation is CASSLGGSGGTYEQYF. The chain combines TRBV7-9 with TRBJ2-7, with 8 positions matching TRBD2. V was pared by 3 bases and J by 2 bases, with 9 bases of the junction left unmatched. The CDR3 spans 16 residues. Per germline, CDR1 SEHNR and CDR2 FQNEAQ (reference sequence). Filled out from reference TRBV7-9 and TRBJ2-7, the complete variable domain reads DTGVSQNPRHKITKRGQNVTFRCDPISEHNRLYWYRQTLGQGPEFLTYFQNEAQLEKSRLLSDRFSAERPKGSFSTLEIQRTEQGDSAMYLCASSLGGSGGTYEQYFGPGTRLTVT.

In regard to this clonotype: This sequence may be a read error, since a much larger clone differs from it by one base. The gene calls are TRBV20-1 and TRBJ2-4; D call uncertain. Trimming took off 1 base at V and 13 bases at J, with 11 bases between the two ends. There are 11 residues in the CDR3. In germline, CDR1 is DFQATT, CDR2 SNEGSKA (reference sequence). CDR3 in DNA: TGCAGTGCTAGAGGAGACAATGAGCAGTACTTC. As protein: CSARGDNEQYF.

Details on this clonotype: One junction end does not reproduce the germline sequence, and a read error may be involved. The J gene is TRBJ2-7, the V gene TRBV7-9, with D possibly matching TRBD1 (5 bases). Germline assignment: CDR1 SEHNR and CDR2 FQNEAQ (reference sequence). The CDR3 has 13 amino acids. CDR3 DNA: TGTGCCAGCACCTTAGGGGTTTCCTACGAGCAGTACTTC. Protein sequence: CASTLGVSYEQYF.

On this clonotype itself: The junction departs from the called germline gene at one end, perhaps through a read error. This sequence joins TRBV11-2 and TRBJ2-6; the D gene is possibly TRBD1 (5 bases). Germline assignment: CDR1 SGHAT and CDR2 FQNNGV. This CDR3 spans 16 amino acids. The CDR3 DNA reads TGTGCCAGCAGCTTAGATCCTAGGCCTGGGGCCGACGTCCTGACTTTC. It specifies CASSLDPRPGADVLTF.

Only a few counts were recorded for this clonotype. This chain links TRBV5-6 with TRBJ2-7, with D possibly being TRBD1 (5 bases). From germline, CDR1 is SGHDT and CDR2 YYEEEE. The CDR3 has 15 residues. Trimming removed 2 bases at V and 2 bases at J, with 14 bases between. CDR3 sequence: CASSFYVGDPYEQYF. The CDR3 DNA sequence: TGTGCCAGCAGCTTTTATGTAGGGGATCCCTACGAGCAGTACTTC.

The V gene is TRBV5-1, the J gene TRBJ2-5, with unresolved D. Deletions cut 3 bases from V and 2 bases from J, with 8 bases between. CDR1 and CDR2 (germline): SGHRS, YFSETQ. CDR3 length equals 13 residues. CDR3 sequence (DNA): TGCGCCAGCAGCTCCGTGGGACAAGAGACCCAGTACTTC. Translated, it gives CASSSVGQETQYF.